Listed below are T cell receptor beta chains from one sample, sequenced in a study of HIV-infected patients and healthy controls. TCRdb passed the 5' RACE reads through MiXCR, listing each CDR3 protein once. The sample includes fewer than 20,000 distinct CDR3 sequences, 7% of them seen just once. Sequenced sample: blood. All receptors come from an adult in good health. Each CDR3 is given with its conserved first and last residue. Fields, in order: J gene, CDR3 length, V gene, CDR3 protein.

TRBJ2-1 16 TRBV20-1 CSASPYPMDRGGEQFF
TRBJ1-5 14 TRBV27 CASSPEVSNQPQHF
TRBJ2-3 14 TRBV7-2 CASSWDGAPDTQYF
TRBJ1-3 14 TRBV7-8 CASSYDSVGNTIYF
TRBJ2-5 12 TRBV24-1 CATSDSAQTQYF
TRBJ1-2 15 TRBV20-1 CSAYRPGQGNYGYTF
TRBJ2-5 13 TRBV7-2 CASNPRRGETQYF
TRBJ1-5 13 TRBV27 CASSLSASQPQHF
TRBJ2-5 14 TRBV6-2/TRBV6-3 CASSYAVIQETQYF
TRBJ2-7 14 TRBV7-9 CASSSLPGVHEQYF
TRBJ1-2 15 TRBV28 CASSSTRGRSNGYTF
TRBJ2-3 13 TRBV27 CASRGPIADTQYF
TRBJ1-1 13 TRBV7-2 CASSLNRPSEAFF
TRBJ1-1 16 TRBV5-4 CASSRGTGGPNTEAFF
TRBJ2-3 16 TRBV7-2 CASSLVLAANTDTQYF
TRBJ2-7 15 TRBV7-9 CASSPGRGGSYEQYF
TRBJ1-5 16 TRBV7-9 CASSLGLAGGNQPQHF
TRBJ2-6 13 TRBV7-2 CASKHSGANVLTF
TRBJ2-2 14 TRBV7-9 CASSLMESTGELFF
TRBJ2-5 14 TRBV5-1 CASSLDAYGETQYF
TRBJ2-1 17 TRBV7-8 CASSKLPLGMTYNEQFF
TRBJ2-7 15 TRBV7-2 CASSLGSPAGWEQYF
TRBJ2-1 12 TRBV20-1 CSAPAGSDEQFF
TRBJ2-2 12 TRBV7-9 CASRAGTGELFF
TRBJ1-2 15 TRBV2 CASSDGAAFGYGYTF
TRBJ2-7 15 TRBV18 CASSLTWDRSSEQYF
TRBJ2-5 15 TRBV28 CASSPTGLAQETQYF
TRBJ2-3 17 TRBV6-2/TRBV6-3 CASSYVGPPRDDDTQYF
TRBJ1-5 14 TRBV5-1 CASSLKAGYQPQHF
TRBJ2-4 17 TRBV7-2 CASSFLRAGAAKNIQYF
TRBJ2-3 15 TRBV28 CASSLAGGPTDTQYF
TRBJ2-7 14 TRBV19 CASRSGPHIYEQYF
TRBJ2-5 13 TRBV25-1 CASGRGVRETQYF
TRBJ1-1 14 TRBV11-2 CASSPPAGYTEAFF
TRBJ1-5 14 TRBV21-1 CASSKDSSNQPQHF
TRBJ2-5 18 TRBV6-2/TRBV6-3 CASSFQDGTRGGQETQYF
TRBJ2-6 17 TRBV2 CASSESVTHSGANVLTF
TRBJ2-1 17 TRBV4-1 CASSQISGGHTYNEQFF
TRBJ1-2 15 TRBV5-1 CASSLSPGQRYGYTF
TRBJ2-1 16 TRBV18 CASSPPAQSSYNEQFF
TRBJ2-1 13 TRBV7-2 CASSPAKFDEQFF
TRBJ2-1 15 TRBV6-2/TRBV6-3 CASSYSVTLGDEQFF
TRBJ2-3 17 TRBV12-3/TRBV12-4 CASRPPTSLRITDTQYF
TRBJ1-1 13 TRBV19 CASSIPMNTEAFF
TRBJ2-2 15 TRBV2 CASTGRTASTGELFF
TRBJ2-4 17 TRBV27 CASSRRTGAVAKNIQYF
TRBJ2-1 13 TRBV7-2 CASSPTGQAEQFF
TRBJ2-1 16 TRBV6-2/TRBV6-3 CASSFRTSGGWDEQFF
TRBJ2-6 14 TRBV29-1 CSVDRGAGANVLTF
TRBJ1-1 14 TRBV20-1 CSARTVGRDTEAFF
TRBJ2-1 17 TRBV12-3/TRBV12-4 CASSLAGGPLRGNEQFF
TRBJ2-1 12 TRBV30 CAWRGLAEEQFF
TRBJ2-6 19 TRBV19 CASSIGMGRALSGANVLTF
TRBJ1-2 11 TRBV29-1 CSVRLTGGYTF